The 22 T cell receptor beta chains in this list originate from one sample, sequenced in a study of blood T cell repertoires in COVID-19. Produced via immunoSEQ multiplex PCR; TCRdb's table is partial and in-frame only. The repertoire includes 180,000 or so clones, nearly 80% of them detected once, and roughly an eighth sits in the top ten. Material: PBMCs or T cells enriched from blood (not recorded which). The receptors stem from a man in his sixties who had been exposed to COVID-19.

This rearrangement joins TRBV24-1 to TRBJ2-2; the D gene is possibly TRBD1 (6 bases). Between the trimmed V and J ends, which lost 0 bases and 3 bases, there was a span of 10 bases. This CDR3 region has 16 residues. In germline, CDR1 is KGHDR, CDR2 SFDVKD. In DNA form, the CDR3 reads TGTGCCACCAGTGATTTGTTACAGGGCGACACCGGGGAGCTGTTTTTT. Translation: CATSDLLQGDTGELFF.

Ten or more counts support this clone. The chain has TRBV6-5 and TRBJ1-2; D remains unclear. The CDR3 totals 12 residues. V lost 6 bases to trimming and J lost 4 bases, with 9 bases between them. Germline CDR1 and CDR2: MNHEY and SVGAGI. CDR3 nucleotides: TGTGCCAGCAGACACGGGAGCTATGGCTACACCTTC. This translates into CASRHGSYGYTF.

The CDR3 here is CASSPLGNTIYF. CDR3 in DNA: TGTGCCAGCAGCCCCCTCGGAAACACCATATATTTT. The J gene is TRBJ1-3, the V gene TRBV7-2; no reliable D call. This CDR3 contains 12 residues. V was trimmed by 5 bases and J by 4 bases, leaving 6 bases between them. In germline, CDR1 is SGHTA, CDR2 FQGNSA.

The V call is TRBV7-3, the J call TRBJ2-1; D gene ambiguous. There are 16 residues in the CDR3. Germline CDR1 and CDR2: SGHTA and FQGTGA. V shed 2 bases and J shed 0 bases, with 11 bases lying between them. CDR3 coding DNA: TGTGCCAGCAGCTTATTGCCTACGGGCTCCTACAATGAGCAGTTCTTC. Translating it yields CASSLLPTGSYNEQFF.

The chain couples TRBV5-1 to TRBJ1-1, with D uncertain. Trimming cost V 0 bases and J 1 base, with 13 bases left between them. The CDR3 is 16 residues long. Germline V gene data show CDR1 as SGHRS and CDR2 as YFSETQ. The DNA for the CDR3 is TGCGCCAGCAGCTTGGCCTCGGTACAGCCGAACACTGAAGCTTTCTTT. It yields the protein CASSLASVQPNTEAFF.

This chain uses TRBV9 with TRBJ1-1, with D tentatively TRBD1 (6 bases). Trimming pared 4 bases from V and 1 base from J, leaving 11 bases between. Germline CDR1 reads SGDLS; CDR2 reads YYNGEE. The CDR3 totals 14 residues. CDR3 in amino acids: CASSLQGGNTEAFF. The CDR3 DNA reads TGTGCCAGCAGCTTACAGGGTGGGAACACTGAAGCTTTCTTT.

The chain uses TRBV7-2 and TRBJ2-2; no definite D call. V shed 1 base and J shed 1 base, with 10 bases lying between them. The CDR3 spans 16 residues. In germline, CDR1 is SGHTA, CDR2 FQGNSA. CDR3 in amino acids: CASSLVVRLNTGELFF. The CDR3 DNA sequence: TGTGCCAGCAGCTTAGTTGTCAGATTGAACACCGGGGAGCTGTTTTTT.

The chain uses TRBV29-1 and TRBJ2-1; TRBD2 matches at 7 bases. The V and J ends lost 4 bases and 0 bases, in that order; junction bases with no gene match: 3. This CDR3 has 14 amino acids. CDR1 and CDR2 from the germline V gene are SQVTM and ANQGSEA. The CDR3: CSVGPSGSYNEQFF. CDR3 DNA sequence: TGCAGCGTTGGTCCTAGCGGCTCCTACAATGAGCAGTTCTTC.

The CDR3 here is CASSQDGPGGGYGYTF. CDR3 DNA: TGCGCCAGCAGCCAAGATGGTCCCGGGGGAGGGTATGGCTACACCTTC. This rearrangement joins TRBV4-1 to TRBJ1-2; the D gene is possibly TRBD1 (5 bases). The germline gives CDR1 MGHRA, CDR2 YSYEKL. This CDR3 is built from 16 residues. The V end lost 0 bases, the J end lost 5 bases, and 16 bases lay between the germline ends.

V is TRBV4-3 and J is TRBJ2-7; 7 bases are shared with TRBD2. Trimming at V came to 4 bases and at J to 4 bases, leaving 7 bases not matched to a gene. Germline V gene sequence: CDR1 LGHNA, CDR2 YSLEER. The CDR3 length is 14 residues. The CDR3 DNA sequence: TGCGCCAGCAGCCCTAGCGGACGAGGGTACGAGCAGTACTTC. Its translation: CASSPSGRGYEQYF.

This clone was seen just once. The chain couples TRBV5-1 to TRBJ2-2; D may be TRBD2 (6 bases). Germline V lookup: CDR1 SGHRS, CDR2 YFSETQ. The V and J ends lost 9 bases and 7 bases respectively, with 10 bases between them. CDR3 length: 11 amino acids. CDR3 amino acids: CATKGGGELFF. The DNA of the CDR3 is TGCGCCACCAAGGGAGGCGGGGAGCTGTTTTTT.

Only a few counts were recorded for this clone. The chain's CDR3 is CASRLAGPGAAFF. The CDR3 coding sequence is TGTGCCAGCAGACTGGCAGGGCCTGGGGCAGCTTTCTTT. This sequence joins TRBV2 and TRBJ1-1; tentative D call: TRBD1 (5 bases). The CDR3 is 13 amino acids. CDR1 is SNHLY, CDR2 FYNNEI, per germline. The ends were cut back, 6 bases at V and 10 bases at J, with 18 bases in the middle.

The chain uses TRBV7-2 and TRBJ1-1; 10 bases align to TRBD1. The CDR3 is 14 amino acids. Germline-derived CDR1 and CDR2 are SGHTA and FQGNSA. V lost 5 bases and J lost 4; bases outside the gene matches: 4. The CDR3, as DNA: TGTGCCAGCAGCCCGGACAGGGGGGGCACTGAAGCTTTCTTT. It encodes CASSPDRGGTEAFF.

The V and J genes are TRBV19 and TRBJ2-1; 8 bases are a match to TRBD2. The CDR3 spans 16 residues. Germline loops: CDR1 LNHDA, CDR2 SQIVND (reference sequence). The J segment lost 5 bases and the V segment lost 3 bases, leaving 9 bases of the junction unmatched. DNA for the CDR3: TGTGCCAGTAGTATTAGCGGGATAGGAGTGGACAATGAGCAGTTCTTC. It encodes CASSISGIGVDNEQFF.

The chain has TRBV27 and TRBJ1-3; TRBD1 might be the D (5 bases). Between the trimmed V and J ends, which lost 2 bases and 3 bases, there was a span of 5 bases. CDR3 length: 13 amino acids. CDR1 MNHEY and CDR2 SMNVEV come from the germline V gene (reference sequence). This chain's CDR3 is CASSLQGGNTIYF. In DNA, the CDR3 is TGTGCCAGCAGTTTACAGGGTGGAAACACCATATATTTT.

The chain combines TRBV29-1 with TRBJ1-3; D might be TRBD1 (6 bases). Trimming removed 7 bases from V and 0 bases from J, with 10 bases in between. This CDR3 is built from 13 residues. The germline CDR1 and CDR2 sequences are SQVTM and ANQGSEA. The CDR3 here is CSARRGSGNTIYF. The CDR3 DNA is TGCAGCGCCCGCAGGGGCTCTGGAAACACCATATATTTT. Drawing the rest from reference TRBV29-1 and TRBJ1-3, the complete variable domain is SAVISQKPSRDICQRGTSLTIQCQVDSQVTMMFWYRQQPGQSLTLIATANQGSEATYESGFVIDKFPISRPNLTFSTLTVSNMSPEDSSIYLCSARRGSGNTIYFGEGSWLTVV.

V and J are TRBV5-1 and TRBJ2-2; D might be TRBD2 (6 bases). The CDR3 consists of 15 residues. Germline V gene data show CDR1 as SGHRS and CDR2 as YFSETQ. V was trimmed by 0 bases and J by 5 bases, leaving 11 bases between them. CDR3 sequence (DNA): TGCGCCAGCAGCTTGGTGGGGGGTAGGACCGGGGAGCTGTTTTTT. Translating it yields CASSLVGGRTGELFF.

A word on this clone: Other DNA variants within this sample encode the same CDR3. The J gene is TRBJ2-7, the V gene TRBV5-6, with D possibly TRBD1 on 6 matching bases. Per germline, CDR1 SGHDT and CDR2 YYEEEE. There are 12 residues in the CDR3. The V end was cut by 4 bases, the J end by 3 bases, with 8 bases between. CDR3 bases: TGTGCCAGCAGCCGGACAGACTACGAGCAGTACTTC. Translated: CASSRTDYEQYF.

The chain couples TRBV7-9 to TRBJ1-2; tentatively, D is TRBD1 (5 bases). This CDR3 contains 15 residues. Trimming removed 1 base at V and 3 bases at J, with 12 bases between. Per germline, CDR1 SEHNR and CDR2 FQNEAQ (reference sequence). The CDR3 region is CASSLVQGVYYGYTF. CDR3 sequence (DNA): TGTGCCAGCAGCTTAGTGCAGGGCGTGTACTATGGCTACACCTTC.

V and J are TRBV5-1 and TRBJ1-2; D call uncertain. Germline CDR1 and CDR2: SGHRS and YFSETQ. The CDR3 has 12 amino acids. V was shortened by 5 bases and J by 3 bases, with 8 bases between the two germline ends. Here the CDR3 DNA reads TGCGCCAGCAGTGGCGGCGACTATGGCTACACCTTC. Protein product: CASSGGDYGYTF.

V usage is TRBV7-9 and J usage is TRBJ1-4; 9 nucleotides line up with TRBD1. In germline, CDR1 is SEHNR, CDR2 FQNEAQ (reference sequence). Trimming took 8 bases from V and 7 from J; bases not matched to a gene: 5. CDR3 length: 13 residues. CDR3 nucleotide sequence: TGTGCCAGCGGAACGACAGGGGGTGAAAAACTGTTTTTT. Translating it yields CASGTTGGEKLFF.

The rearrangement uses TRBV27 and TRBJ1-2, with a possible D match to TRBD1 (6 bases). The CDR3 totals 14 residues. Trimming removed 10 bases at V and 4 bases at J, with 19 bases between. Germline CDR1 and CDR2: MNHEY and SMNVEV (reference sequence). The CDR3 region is CATQGRGAPYGYTF. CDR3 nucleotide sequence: TGTGCCACCCAAGGTCGGGGGGCCCCCTATGGCTACACCTTC.